The T cell receptor beta chain described here comes from a study of blood T cell repertoires in COVID-19. Per the authors' pipeline: It was from reference gene primer amplification that nucleated cell counts were estimated. The repertoire was sequenced with immunoSEQ multiplex PCR; TCRdb's copy has only in-frame clones and lacks some. From that table come the V and J calls and clone size; the DNA was used to work out D and trimming. In the table there are fewer than 500,000 clones, about 89% of which are singletons. The receptor comes from a woman in her twenties or thirties with acute or convalescent COVID-19. Sequencing was performed on peripheral blood.

The CDR3 here is CASSQLSSRVEEKLFF. For the CDR3, the DNA is TGCGCCAGCAGCCAGCTCTCGAGCAGGGTGGAGGAAAAACTGTTTTTT. This chain links TRBV5-1 with TRBJ1-4, with D maybe TRBD1 (5 bases). V was clipped by 4 bases and J by 8 bases, with 21 bases between them. Germline V gene sequence: CDR1 SGHRS, CDR2 YFSETQ. The CDR3 has 16 residues.